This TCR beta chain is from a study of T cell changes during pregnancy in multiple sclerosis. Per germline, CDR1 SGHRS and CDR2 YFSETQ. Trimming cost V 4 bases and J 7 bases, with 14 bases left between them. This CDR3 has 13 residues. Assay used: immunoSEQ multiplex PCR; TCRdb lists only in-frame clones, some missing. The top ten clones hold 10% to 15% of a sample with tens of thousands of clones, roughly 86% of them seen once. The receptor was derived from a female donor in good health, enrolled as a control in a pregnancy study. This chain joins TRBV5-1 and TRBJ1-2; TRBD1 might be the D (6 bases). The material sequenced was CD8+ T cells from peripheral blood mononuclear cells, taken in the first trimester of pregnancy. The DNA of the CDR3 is TGCGCCAGCAGCCCCAGGGGTTTCGGTGGCTACACCTTC. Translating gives CASSPRGFGGYTF.